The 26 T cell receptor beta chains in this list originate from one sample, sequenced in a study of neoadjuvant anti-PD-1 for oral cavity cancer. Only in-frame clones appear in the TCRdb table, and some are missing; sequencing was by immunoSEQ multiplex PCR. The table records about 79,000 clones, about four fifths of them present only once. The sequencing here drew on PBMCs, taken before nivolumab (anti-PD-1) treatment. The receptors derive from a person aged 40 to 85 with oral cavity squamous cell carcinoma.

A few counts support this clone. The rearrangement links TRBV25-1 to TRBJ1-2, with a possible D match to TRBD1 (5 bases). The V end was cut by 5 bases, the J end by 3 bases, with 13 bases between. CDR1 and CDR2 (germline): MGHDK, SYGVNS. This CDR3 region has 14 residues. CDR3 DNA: TGTGCCAGCAGTCGCAGGGAGGGGTACTATGGCTACACCTTC. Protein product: CASSRREGYYGYTF.

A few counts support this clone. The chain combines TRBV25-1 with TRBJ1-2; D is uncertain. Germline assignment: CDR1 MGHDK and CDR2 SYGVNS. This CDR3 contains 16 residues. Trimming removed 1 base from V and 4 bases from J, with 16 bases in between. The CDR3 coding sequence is TGTGCCAGCAGTGAATTTGGACTCCGAGGGATCTATGGCTACACCTTC. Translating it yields CASSEFGLRGIYGYTF.

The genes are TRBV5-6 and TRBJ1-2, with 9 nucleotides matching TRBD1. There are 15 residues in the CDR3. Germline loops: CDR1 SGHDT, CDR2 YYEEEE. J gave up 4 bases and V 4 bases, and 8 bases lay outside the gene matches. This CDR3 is CASSLRGQGSYGYTF. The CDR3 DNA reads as TGTGCCAGCAGCCTCCGAGGACAGGGGAGCTATGGCTACACCTTC.

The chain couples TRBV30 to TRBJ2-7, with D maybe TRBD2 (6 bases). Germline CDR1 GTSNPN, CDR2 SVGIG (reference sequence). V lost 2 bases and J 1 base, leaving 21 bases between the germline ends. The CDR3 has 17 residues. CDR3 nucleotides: TGTGCCTGGAGTCCCTCTGGGGAGGCGGCTCTATCCTACGAGCAGTACTTC. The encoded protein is CAWSPSGEAALSYEQYF.

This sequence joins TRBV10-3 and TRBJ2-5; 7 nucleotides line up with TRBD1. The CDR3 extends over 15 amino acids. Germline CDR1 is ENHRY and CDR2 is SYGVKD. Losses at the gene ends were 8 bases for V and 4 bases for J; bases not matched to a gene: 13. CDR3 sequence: CAIGEQGRGRETQYF. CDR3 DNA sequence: TGTGCCATCGGAGAACAGGGGAGAGGGAGAGAGACCCAGTACTTC.

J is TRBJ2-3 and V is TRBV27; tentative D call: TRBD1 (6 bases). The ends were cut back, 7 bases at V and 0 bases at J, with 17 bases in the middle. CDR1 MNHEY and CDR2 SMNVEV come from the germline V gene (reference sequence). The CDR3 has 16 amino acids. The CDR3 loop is CASMLRDTMSTDTQYF. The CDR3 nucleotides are TGTGCCAGCATGCTCCGGGACACAATGAGCACAGATACGCAGTATTTT.

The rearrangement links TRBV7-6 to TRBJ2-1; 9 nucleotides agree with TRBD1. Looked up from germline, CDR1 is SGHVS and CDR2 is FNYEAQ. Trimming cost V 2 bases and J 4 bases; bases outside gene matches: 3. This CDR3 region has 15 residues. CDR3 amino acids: CASSLLTGGYNEQFF. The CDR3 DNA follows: TGTGCCAGCAGCTTATTGACAGGGGGGTACAATGAGCAGTTCTTC.

CDR3 in amino acids: CASSLVIAGELFF. CDR3 sequence (DNA): TGCGCCAGCAGCTTGGTTATTGCCGGGGAGCTGTTTTTT. The chain employs TRBV5-1 and TRBJ2-2; D not resolved. The CDR3 has 13 residues. V was shortened by 0 bases and J by 6 bases, with 6 bases between the two germline ends. Germline values: CDR1 SGHRS, CDR2 YFSETQ.

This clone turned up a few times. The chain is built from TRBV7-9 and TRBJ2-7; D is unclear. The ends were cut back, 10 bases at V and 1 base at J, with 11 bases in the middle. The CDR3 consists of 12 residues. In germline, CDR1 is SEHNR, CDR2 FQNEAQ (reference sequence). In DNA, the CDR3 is TGTGCCACCGAGGCCCTATCCTACGAGCAGTACTTC. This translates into CATEALSYEQYF.

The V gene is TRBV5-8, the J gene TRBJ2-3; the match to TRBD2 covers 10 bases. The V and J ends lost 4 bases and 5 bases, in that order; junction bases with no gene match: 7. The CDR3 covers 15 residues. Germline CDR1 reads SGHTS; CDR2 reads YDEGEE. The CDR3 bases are TGTGCCAGCAGCCTAGCGGGAGCTGGTGGAGATACGCAGTATTTT. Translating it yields CASSLAGAGGDTQYF.

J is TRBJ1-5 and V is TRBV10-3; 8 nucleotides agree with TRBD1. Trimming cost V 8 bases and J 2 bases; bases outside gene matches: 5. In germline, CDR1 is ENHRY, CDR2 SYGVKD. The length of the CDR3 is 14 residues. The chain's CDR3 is CAISQGEGNQPQHF. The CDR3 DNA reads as TGTGCCATCTCACAGGGGGAGGGCAATCAGCCCCAGCATTTT.

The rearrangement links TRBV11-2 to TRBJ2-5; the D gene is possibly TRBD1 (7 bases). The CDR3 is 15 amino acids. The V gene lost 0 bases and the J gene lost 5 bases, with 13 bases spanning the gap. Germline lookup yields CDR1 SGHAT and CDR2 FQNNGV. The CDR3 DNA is TGTGCCAGCAGCTTAGATCAGGGGGGTCAGGAGACCCAGTACTTC. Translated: CASSLDQGGQETQYF.

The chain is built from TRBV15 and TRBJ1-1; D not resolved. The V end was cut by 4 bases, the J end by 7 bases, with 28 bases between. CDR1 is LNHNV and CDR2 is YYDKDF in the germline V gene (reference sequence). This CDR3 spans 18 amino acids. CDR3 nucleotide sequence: TGTGCCACCAGCAAAAGGGTGTTTTACAGCCAGACTCGACGTGAAGCTTTCTTT. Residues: CATSKRVFYSQTRREAFF.

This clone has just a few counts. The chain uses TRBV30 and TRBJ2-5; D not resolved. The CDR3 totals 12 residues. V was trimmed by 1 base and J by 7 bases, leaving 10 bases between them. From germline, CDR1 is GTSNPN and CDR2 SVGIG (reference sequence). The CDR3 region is CAWSGGAVTQYF. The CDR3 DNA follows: TGTGCCTGGAGTGGGGGTGCGGTGACCCAGTACTTC.

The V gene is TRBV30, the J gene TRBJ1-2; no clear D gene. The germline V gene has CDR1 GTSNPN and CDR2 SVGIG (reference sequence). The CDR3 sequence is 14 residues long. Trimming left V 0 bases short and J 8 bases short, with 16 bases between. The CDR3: CAWSVSRLGGGYTF. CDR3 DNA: TGTGCCTGGAGTGTTTCTAGGTTGGGAGGAGGCTACACCTTC.

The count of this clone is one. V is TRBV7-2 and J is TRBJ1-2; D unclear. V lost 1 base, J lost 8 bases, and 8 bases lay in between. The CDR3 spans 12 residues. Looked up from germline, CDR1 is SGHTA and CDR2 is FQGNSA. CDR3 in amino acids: CASSLDGRGYTF. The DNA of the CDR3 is TGTGCCAGCAGCTTAGACGGGAGGGGCTACACCTTC.

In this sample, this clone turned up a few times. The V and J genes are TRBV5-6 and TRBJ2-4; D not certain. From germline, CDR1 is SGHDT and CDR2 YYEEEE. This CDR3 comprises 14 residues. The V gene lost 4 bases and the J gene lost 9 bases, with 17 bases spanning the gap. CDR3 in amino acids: CASSLKQIETIQYF. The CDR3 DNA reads TGTGCCAGCAGCCTAAAACAGATTGAAACCATTCAGTACTTC.

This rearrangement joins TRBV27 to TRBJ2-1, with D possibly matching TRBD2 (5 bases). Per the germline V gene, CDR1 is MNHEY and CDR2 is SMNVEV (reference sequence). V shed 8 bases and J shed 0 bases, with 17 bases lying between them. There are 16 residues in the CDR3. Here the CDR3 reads CASSYGGGLSYNEQFF. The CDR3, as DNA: TGTGCCAGCTCCTATGGCGGCGGGCTCTCCTACAATGAGCAGTTCTTC.

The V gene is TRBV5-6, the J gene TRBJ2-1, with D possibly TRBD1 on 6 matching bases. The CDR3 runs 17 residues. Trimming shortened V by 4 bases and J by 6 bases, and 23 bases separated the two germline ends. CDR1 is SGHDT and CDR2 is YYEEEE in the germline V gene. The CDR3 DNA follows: TGTGCCAGCAGCATACTCCGGACAGACATCGTGGGCAATGAGCAGTTCTTC. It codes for CASSILRTDIVGNEQFF.

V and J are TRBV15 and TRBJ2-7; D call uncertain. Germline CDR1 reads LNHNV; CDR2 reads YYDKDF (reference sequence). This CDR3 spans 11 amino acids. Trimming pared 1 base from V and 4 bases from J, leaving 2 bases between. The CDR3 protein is CATSRGYEQYF. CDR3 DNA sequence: TGTGCCACCAGCAGAGGTTACGAGCAGTACTTC.

Written as DNA, the CDR3 is TGTGCCAGTAGTATGGCCACTTCGGGACGCAAGCAGTATTTT. Translating gives CASSMATSGRKQYF. This rearrangement joins TRBV19 to TRBJ2-3; D may match TRBD1 or TRBD2 (5 bases each). The CDR3 spans 14 residues. CDR1 is LNHDA and CDR2 is SQIVND in the germline V gene (reference sequence). V lost 3 bases and J 11 bases, leaving 18 bases between the germline ends. Together with reference TRBV19 and TRBJ2-3, the CDR3 gives the full variable domain: DGGITQSPKYLFRKEGQNVTLSCEQNLNHDAMYWYRQDPGQGLRLIYYSQIVNDFQKGDIAEGYSVSREKKESFPLTVTSAQKNPTAFYLCASSMATSGRKQYFGPGTRLTVL.

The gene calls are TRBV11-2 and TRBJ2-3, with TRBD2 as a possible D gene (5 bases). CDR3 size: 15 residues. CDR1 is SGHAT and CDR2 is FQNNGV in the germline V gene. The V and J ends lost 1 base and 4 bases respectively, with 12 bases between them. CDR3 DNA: TGTGCCAGCAGCTTAGCCCTAGCAACCCCAGATACGCAGTATTTT. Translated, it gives CASSLALATPDTQYF. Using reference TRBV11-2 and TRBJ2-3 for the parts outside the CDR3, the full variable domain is EAGVAQSPRYKIIEKRQSVAFWCNPISGHATLYWYQQILGQGPKLLIQFQNNGVVDDSQLPKDRFSAERLKGVDSTLKIQPAKLEDSAVYLCASSLALATPDTQYFGPGTRLTVL.

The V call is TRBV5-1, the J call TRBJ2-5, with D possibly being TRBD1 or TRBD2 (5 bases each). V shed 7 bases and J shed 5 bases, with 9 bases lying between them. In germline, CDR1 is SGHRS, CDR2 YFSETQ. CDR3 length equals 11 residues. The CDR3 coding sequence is TGCGCCAGCGGTTGGGGGGAGACCCAGTACTTC. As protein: CASGWGETQYF.

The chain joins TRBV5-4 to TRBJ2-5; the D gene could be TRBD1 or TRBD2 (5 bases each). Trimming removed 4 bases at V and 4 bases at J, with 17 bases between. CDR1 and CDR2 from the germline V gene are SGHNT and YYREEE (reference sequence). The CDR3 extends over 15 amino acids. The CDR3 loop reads CASSPPGAVGETQYF. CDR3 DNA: TGTGCCAGCAGCCCCCCCGGGGCAGTCGGAGAGACCCAGTACTTC.

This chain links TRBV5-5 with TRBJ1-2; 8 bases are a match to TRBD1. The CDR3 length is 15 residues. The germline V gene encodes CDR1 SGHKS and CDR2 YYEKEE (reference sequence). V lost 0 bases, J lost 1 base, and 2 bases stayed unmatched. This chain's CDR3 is CASSLAGQGNYGYTF. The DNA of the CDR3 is TGTGCCAGCAGCTTGGCAGGACAGGGTAACTATGGCTACACCTTC.

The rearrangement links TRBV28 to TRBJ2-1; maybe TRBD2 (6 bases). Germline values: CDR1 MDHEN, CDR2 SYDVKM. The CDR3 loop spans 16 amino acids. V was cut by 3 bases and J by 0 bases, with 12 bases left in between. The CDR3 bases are TGTGCCAGCAGTTTGGAGGGCACAAGCTCCTACAATGAGCAGTTCTTC. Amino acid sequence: CASSLEGTSSYNEQFF.